This T cell receptor (beta chain) was identified in a study of regulatory T cells in long-lasting Graves disease (dated by TCRdb to the early 2020s). Background for the entire study: Antithyroid drugs had been taken for less than 3 months by newly diagnosed Graves' disease patients. The study took place in China and was registered as a clinical trial. TCR sequencing covered some 13 persistent and 20 newly diagnosed Graves' disease patients, 33 samples in total. Peripheral blood TCR sequencing and RNA sequencing compared persistent Graves' disease patients with newly diagnosed Graves' disease patients.

Concerning this clonotype: Its cognate antigen has yet to be identified. Per-nucleotide qualities are absent, and no much larger clonotype sits a single base away.

The sample's time point label, in plain terms: newly diagnosed GD, antithyroid drugs for less than 3 months. RNA was extracted from PBMCs in TRIzol for both TCR sequencing and RNA sequencing. The diagnosis of Graves' disease was made according to American Thyroid Association guidelines. Recruitment of patients was carried out at an endocrinology department in Xi'an, China. From each patient, 7.5 to 9.5 milliliters of peripheral blood was collected into an EDTA anticoagulant tube. Ficoll Paque Plus density gradient separation was used to isolate PBMCs, and no further T cell sorting was done. An Agilent 2100 Bioanalyzer and agarose gel were used to assess RNA quality, and a NanoDrop 2000 was used to measure RNA concentration. Findings and caveats that apply to the study as a whole: More public clonotypes were shared among persistent patients (2,741) than among newly diagnosed patients (roughly 960). Compared with newly diagnosed patients, patients with persistent Graves' disease had lower TCR Shannon entropy and fewer highly expanded clones, which suggests clonal expansion. Persistent disease showed preferential use of TRBV28, TRBJ1-2 and TRBJ2-5, whereas newly diagnosed disease favored TRBV20-1 and TRBJ2-1. Because the primary lesion, thyroid tissue, could not be accessed, the study looked at peripheral blood alone. Sequencing and analysis were restricted to the TCR beta chain. The authors noted that the small sample size was a limitation that may lower accuracy.

Library preparation was by multiplex PCR. For sequencing, an Illumina HiSeq 4000 was employed. CDR3 regions were amplified by Arm-PCR with iRepertoire HTBI primers to construct TCR beta libraries. PCR products were gel purified before sequencing. In the paper's pipeline: Gene usage analysis of CDR3 amino acid clonotypes used the roughly 60 TRBV and around 14 TRBJ segments found across samples. COPE and FqMerger were used to merge the filtered high-quality paired reads into contigs. BLAST was used to align contigs to IMGT TRBV, TRBD and TRBJ reference genes, with CDR3 defined following IMGT. Highly expanded clones were defined as clonotypes with a frequency above 0.1%. Shannon entropy was used to measure repertoire diversity, and the Gini coefficient was used to measure V-J evenness. A clonotype found in more than one individual was treated as public. TCRdb trimmed public reads at Q25 via fastp, called clones via MiXCR and kept in-frame beta chains. Rows merge per CDR3 protein into single entries with the most common DNA and genes. The V and J calls come from TCRdb's annotation, not from the publication. This sample lists about 300,000 distinct CDR3 sequences; 15% to 20% were detected once. The ten largest account for about 36% of the sample.

V and J lose 0 bases and 5 bases, and a span of 10 bases separates them. The CDR3 starts with the cysteine, ends with the phenylalanine, and has 13 residues. The DNA shown is the 39-base CDR3, in frame from base 1. Reading the germline V gene (reference sequence) gives CDR1 DFQATT and CDR2 SNEGSKA. This chain is built from TRBV20-1 and TRBJ2-5; the D gene is not confidently resolved. Specimen: peripheral blood mononuclear cells (PBMCs), collected at new diagnosis, from a patient treated with antithyroid drugs. The receptor was isolated from a female donor with Graves disease. CDR3 protein: CSARESVRETQYF. The DNA sequence reads TGCAGTGCTAGAGAAAGCGTTCGGGAGACCCAGTACTTC.